The subject of this entry is one T cell receptor beta chain. The antigen remains unidentified. The data originate from a study of T cells in narcolepsy. General study findings and limits: Reportedly, autoreactive clonotypes were serially detected in patients' blood but not controls'.

Method: immunoSEQ multiplex PCR; TCRdb's copy keeps in-frame clones and lacks some. In the table there are roughly 40,000 clones, approximately 86% of which are singletons. The sequenced material came from CD45RA- memory CD4+ T cells from PBMCs. The receptor was isolated from a human donor with narcolepsy.

CDR3 nucleotides: TGTGCCAGCAGTGAGAGGTATAGCAATCAGCCCCAGCATTTT. Translating gives CASSERYSNQPQHF. The rearrangement links TRBV6-1 to TRBJ1-5; no clear D gene. CDR1 is MNHNS, CDR2 SASEGT, per germline. The CDR3 extends over 14 amino acids. The V gene lost 3 bases and the J gene lost 0 bases, with 6 bases spanning the gap.